Below, 11 T cell receptor beta chains from the same sample are listed, as sequenced in a study of STAT3 mutations in large granular lymphocyte leukemia. Study outcomes and limitations: Every T-cell large granular lymphocyte leukemia patient had at least one immunodominant TCR beta clonotype.

Clones were read by immunoSEQ multiplex PCR, and TCRdb kept only the in-frame ones, dropping some. The repertoire holds around 10,000 clones, with 85% to 90% as singletons. No antigens are known for them. The sequenced material came from peripheral blood mononuclear cells. These TCRs come from a man between 60 and 75 years old with T-cell large granular lymphocyte leukemia. Some clones in this sample may be carry-over from other donors' samples.

The chain combines TRBV29-1 with TRBJ1-1, with a weak D call TRBD1 (6 bases). This CDR3 has 12 amino acids. The V gene lost 7 bases and the J gene lost 5 bases, with 14 bases spanning the gap. From germline, CDR1 is SQVTM and CDR2 ANQGSEA. In DNA, the CDR3 is TGCAGCGCCGCGCAAGGGGGGACTGAAGCTTTCTTT. This translates into CSAAQGGTEAFF. Filled out from reference TRBV29-1 and TRBJ1-1, the complete variable domain reads SAVISQKPSRDICQRGTSLTIQCQVDSQVTMMFWYRQQPGQSLTLIATANQGSEATYESGFVIDKFPISRPNLTFSTLTVSNMSPEDSSIYLCSAAQGGTEAFFGQGTRLTVV.

V usage is TRBV7-8 and J usage is TRBJ2-3, with 13 positions matching TRBD2. This CDR3 has 16 residues. J lost 5 bases, V lost 5 bases, and 7 bases had no gene match. The germline V gene encodes CDR1 SGHVS and CDR2 FQNEAQ. The chain's CDR3 is CASSTRTSGSKDTQYF. CDR3 nucleotide sequence: TGTGCCAGCAGCACAAGGACTAGCGGGAGTAAAGATACGCAGTATTTT.

V is TRBV30 and J is TRBJ2-7; TRBD1 or TRBD2 may be the D gene (5 bases each). The CDR3 sequence is 14 residues long. Germline V CDR1 and CDR2: GTSNPN, SVGIG (reference sequence). V lost 2 bases to trimming and J lost 7 bases, with 18 bases between them. This CDR3 reads CAWSLPGTSGEQYF. CDR3 nucleotides: TGTGCCTGGAGTCTTCCCGGGACCTCGGGAGAGCAGTACTTC.

The V call is TRBV18, the J call TRBJ1-4, with 7 bases matching TRBD1. This CDR3 is 15 amino acids long. The germline V gene has CDR1 KGHSH and CDR2 LQKENI. J lost 6 bases, V lost 3 bases, and 7 bases had no gene match. The chain's CDR3 is CASSPLQGNDEKLFF. The CDR3, as DNA: TGTGCCAGCTCACCGCTACAGGGGAACGATGAAAAACTGTTTTTT.

This clone occurred once. The rearrangement joins TRBV28 to TRBJ2-4; TRBD1 agrees at 9 bases. The ends lost 5 bases at V and 1 base at J; junction bases unmatched: 9. The CDR3 is 17 amino acids. Looked up from germline, CDR1 is MDHEN and CDR2 is SYDVKM. DNA for the CDR3: TGTGCCAGCAGTATTGACCGGGACAGGGATGCCAAAAACATTCAGTACTTC. Protein product: CASSIDRDRDAKNIQYF.

This rearrangement joins TRBV7-2 to TRBJ2-3, with 14 bases lining up with TRBD2. The V gene's germline CDR1 is SGHTA and CDR2 FQGNSA. Losses at the gene ends were 1 base for V and 7 bases for J; bases not matched to a gene: 4. This CDR3 comprises 16 residues. CDR3 sequence (DNA): TGTGCCAGCAGCTTAGAGGGGACTAGCGGGAGAAATACGCAGTATTTT. This translates into CASSLEGTSGRNTQYF.

The chain joins TRBV4-2 to TRBJ2-3; 13 bases line up with TRBD2. This CDR3 has 18 amino acids. The V segment lost 4 bases and the J segment 3 bases; nucleotides outside the gene matches: 10. Germline V gene data show CDR1 as LGHNA and CDR2 as YNFKEQ. DNA for the CDR3: TGTGCCAGCAGCCGAGGCACTAGCGGGAGGGTAGGGACAGATACGCAGTATTTT. This encodes CASSRGTSGRVGTDTQYF.

V is TRBV7-3 and J is TRBJ1-5, with no clear D. CDR3 length equals 14 residues. The germline CDR1 and CDR2 sequences are SGHTA and FQGTGA. V was clipped by 2 bases and J by 2 bases, with 7 bases between them. CDR3 sequence reads: CASSLSGGNQPQHF. The CDR3 DNA follows: TGTGCCAGCAGCTTATCCGGGGGCAATCAGCCCCAGCATTTT.

The sample holds one count of this clone. The chain carries TRBV5-1 and TRBJ2-1, with TRBD2 matching over 8 bases. In germline, CDR1 is SGHRS, CDR2 YFSETQ. The V segment lost 2 bases and the J segment 1 base; nucleotides outside the gene matches: 5. This CDR3 has 16 residues. CDR3 coding DNA: TGCGCCAGCAGCTTTATAGCGGGAACGTCCTACAATGAGCAGTTCTTC. Translation gives CASSFIAGTSYNEQFF.

The V call is TRBV5-1, the J call TRBJ2-3, with no clear D. The germline V gene encodes CDR1 SGHRS and CDR2 YFSETQ. CDR3 size: 13 residues. Between the trimmed V and J ends, which lost 7 bases and 6 bases, there was a span of 15 bases. Here the CDR3 reads CASRIGPGDTQYF. The DNA of the CDR3 is TGCGCCAGCCGCATAGGCCCCGGGGATACGCAGTATTTT.

The chain carries TRBV6-5 and TRBJ2-7; D is uncertain. The V and J ends lost 6 bases and 1 base respectively, with 16 bases between them. In germline, CDR1 is MNHEY, CDR2 SVGAGI. The CDR3 is made up of 15 amino acids. This CDR3 is CASSITVTQSYEQYF. DNA for the CDR3: TGTGCCAGCAGCATTACAGTCACTCAATCCTACGAGCAGTACTTC.